This TCR beta chain stems from a study of regulatory T cells in long-lasting Graves disease. Library construction for TCR beta used iRepertoire HTBI primers and Arm-PCR of CDR3 regions. In TCRdb, the multiplex PCR reads were re-called with MiXCR into one record per CDR3 protein. The sample consists of around 500,000 distinct CDR3 sequences, roughly a sixth of them appearing once. Points from the study as a whole: Newly diagnosed Graves' patients exceeded persistent ones in TCR diversity. The study found persistent patients shared more public clonotypes (over 2,500) than new patients (about 880). Patients with persistent disease showed a bias toward TRBV28, TRBJ1-2 and TRBJ2-5. Accuracy was perhaps lowered by the small sample size.

Looked up from germline, CDR1 is MNHEY and CDR2 is SVGAGI. The CDR3 has 15 residues. As for time point: newly diagnosed GD, antithyroid drugs for less than 3 months. Extracted RNA from PBMCs served as the source of the TCR library. In its sample, this clonotype was seen many times. Its matching antigen is unknown. A read error may account for a junction end that differs from germline. These data are also associated with another study on T cells in Graves' hyperthyroidism and ophthalmopathy.

V usage is TRBV6-5 and J usage is TRBJ1-1; D is uncertain. The sequence was collected from a woman between 40 and 65 years old with Graves disease. This sample comprised peripheral blood mononuclear cells (PBMCs), obtained at new diagnosis, from a patient treated with antithyroid drugs. The CDR3 protein is CASSYSTRTNAEAFF. The CDR3 coding sequence is TGTGCCAGCAGTTACTCGACTCGGACGAACGCTGAAGCTTTCTTT.